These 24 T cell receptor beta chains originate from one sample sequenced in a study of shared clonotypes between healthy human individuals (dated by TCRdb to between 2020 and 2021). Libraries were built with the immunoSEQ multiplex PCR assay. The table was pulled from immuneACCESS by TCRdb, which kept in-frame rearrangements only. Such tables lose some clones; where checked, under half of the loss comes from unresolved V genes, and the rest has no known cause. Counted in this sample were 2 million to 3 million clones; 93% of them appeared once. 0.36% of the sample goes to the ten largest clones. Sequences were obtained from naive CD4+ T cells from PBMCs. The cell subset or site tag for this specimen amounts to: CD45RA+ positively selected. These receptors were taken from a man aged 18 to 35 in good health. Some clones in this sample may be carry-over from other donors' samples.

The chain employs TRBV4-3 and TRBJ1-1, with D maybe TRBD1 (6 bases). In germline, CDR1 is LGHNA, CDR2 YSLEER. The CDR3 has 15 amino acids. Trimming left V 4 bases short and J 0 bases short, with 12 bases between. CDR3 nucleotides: TGCGCCAGCAGCCGCACACAGGGCTTGAACACTGAAGCTTTCTTT. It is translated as CASSRTQGLNTEAFF.

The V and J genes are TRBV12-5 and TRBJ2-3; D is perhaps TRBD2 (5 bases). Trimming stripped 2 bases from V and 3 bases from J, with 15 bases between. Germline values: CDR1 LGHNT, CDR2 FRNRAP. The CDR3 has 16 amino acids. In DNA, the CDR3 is TGTGCTAGTGGTTTGAAGGGAGAACAACCGACAGATACGCAGTATTTT. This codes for CASGLKGEQPTDTQYF.

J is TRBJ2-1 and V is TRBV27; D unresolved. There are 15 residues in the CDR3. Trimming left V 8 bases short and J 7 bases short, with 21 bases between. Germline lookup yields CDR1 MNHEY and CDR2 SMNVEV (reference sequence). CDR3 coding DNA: TGTGCCAGCCGAGTTGTACCTTTACTGGGGAATGAGCAGTTCTTC. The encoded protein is CASRVVPLLGNEQFF.

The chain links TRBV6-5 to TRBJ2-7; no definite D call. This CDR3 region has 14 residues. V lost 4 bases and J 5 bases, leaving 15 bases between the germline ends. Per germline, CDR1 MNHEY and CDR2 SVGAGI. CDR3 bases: TGTGCCAGCAGTTCCCTACGACCGGGTGACGAGCAGTACTTC. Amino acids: CASSSLRPGDEQYF.

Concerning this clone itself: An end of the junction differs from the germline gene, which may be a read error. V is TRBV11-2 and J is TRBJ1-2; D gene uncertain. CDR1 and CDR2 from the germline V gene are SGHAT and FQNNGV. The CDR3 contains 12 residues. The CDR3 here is CASSFFLREHHF. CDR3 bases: TGTGCCAGCAGCTTCTTTCTACGAGAGCACCACTTC.

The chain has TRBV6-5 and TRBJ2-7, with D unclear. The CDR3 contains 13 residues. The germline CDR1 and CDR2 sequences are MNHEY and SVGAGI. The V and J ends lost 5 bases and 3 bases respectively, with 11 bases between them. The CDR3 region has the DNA TGTGCCAGCAGTCCCCCCGTGGGCTACGAGCAGTACTTC. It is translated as CASSPPVGYEQYF.

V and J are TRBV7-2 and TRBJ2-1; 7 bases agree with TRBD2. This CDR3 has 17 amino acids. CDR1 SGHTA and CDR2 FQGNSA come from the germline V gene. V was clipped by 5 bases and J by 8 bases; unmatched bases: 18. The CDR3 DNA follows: TGTGCCAGCAGCCCCCTTGGCGGGAGTCCCTCTTCCGATGAGCAGTTCTTC. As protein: CASSPLGGSPSSDEQFF.

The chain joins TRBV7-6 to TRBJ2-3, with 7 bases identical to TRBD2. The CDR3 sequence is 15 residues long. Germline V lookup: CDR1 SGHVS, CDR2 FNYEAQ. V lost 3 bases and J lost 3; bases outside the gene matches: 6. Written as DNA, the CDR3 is TGTGCCAGCAGCTTGGGGGGGGTTGGGACAGATACGCAGTATTTT. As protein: CASSLGGVGTDTQYF.

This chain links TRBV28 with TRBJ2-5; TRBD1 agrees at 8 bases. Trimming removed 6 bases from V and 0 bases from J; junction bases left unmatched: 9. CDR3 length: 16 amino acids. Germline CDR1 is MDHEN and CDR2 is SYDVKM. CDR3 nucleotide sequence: TGTGCCAGCAGCTCCGGGCAGGGGGCCAACCAAGAGACCCAGTACTTC. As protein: CASSSGQGANQETQYF.

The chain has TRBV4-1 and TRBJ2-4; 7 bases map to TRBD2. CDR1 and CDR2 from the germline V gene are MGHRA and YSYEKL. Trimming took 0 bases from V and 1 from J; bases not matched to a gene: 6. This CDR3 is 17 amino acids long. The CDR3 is CASSQESMGGAKNIQYF. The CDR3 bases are TGCGCCAGCAGCCAAGAGTCAATGGGGGGGGCCAAAAACATTCAGTACTTC.

This chain's CDR3 is CASSEGGPGTQYF. CDR3 coding DNA: TGTGCCAGCAGCGAGGGGGGGCCCGGGACCCAGTACTTC. The chain employs TRBV9 and TRBJ2-5, with a tentative D call TRBD2 (7 bases). The CDR3 consists of 13 residues. Per germline, CDR1 SGDLS and CDR2 YYNGEE. V was shortened by 3 bases and J by 7 bases, with 13 bases between the two germline ends.

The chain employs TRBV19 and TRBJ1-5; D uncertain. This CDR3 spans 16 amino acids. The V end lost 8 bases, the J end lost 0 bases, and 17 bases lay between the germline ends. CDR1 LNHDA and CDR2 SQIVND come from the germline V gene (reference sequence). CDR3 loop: CASCCQVHYSNQPQHF. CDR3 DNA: TGTGCCAGTTGTTGTCAAGTTCATTATAGCAATCAGCCCCAGCATTTT.

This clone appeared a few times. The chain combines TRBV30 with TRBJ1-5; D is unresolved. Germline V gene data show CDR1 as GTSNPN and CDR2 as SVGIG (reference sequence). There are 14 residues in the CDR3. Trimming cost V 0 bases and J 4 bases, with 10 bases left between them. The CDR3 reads CAWSVLSENQPQHF. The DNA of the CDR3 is TGTGCCTGGAGTGTACTATCGGAGAATCAGCCCCAGCATTTT. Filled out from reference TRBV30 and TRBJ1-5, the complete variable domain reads SQTIHQWPATLVQPVGSPLSLECTVEGTSNPNLYWYRQAAGRGLQLLFYSVGIGQISSEVPQNLSASRPQDRQFILSSKKLLLSDSGFYLCAWSVLSENQPQHFGDGTRLSIL.

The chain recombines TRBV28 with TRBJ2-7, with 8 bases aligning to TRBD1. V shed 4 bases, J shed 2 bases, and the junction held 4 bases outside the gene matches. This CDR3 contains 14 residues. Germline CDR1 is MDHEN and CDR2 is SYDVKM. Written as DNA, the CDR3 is TGTGCCAGCAGTTGGGGGACAGGAGCCTACGAGCAGTACTTC. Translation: CASSWGTGAYEQYF.

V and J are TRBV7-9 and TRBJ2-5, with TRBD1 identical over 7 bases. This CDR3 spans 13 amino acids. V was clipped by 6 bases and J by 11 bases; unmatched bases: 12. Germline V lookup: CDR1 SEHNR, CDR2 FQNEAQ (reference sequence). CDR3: CASSPTGVGEQYF. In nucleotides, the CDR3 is TGTGCCAGCAGTCCAACAGGGGTCGGGGAGCAGTACTTC.

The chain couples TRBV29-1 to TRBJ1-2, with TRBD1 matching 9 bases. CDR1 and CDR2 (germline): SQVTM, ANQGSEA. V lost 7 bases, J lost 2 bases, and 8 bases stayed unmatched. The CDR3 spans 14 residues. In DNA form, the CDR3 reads TGCAGCGGGAAGGACAGGGGTGAGAACTATGGCTACACCTTC. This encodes CSGKDRGENYGYTF.

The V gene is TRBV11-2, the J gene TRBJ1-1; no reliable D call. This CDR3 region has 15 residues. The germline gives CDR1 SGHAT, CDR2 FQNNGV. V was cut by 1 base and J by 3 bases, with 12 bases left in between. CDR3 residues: CASSLVTGYDTEAFF. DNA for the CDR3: TGTGCCAGCAGCTTAGTAACGGGGTATGACACTGAAGCTTTCTTT.

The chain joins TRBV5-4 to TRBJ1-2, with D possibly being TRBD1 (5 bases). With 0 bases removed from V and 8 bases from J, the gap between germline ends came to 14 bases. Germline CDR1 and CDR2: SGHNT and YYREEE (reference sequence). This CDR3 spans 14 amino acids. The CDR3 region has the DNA TGTGCCAGCAGCTTGGAACACCAGGGTAGGGGCTACACCTTC. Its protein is CASSLEHQGRGYTF. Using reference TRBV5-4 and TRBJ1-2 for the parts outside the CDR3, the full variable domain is ETGVTQSPTHLIKTRGQQVTLRCSSQSGHNTVSWYQQALGQGPQFIFQYYREEENGRGNFPPRFSGLQFPNYSSELNVNALELDDSALYLCASSLEHQGRGYTFGSGTRLTVV.

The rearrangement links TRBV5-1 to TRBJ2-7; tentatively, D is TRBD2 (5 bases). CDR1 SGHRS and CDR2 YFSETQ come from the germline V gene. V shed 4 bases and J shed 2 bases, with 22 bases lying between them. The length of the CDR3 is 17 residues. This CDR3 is CASSRLGIATAAYEQYF. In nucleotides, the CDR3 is TGCGCCAGCAGCCGCCTGGGGATAGCGACCGCAGCCTACGAGCAGTACTTC.

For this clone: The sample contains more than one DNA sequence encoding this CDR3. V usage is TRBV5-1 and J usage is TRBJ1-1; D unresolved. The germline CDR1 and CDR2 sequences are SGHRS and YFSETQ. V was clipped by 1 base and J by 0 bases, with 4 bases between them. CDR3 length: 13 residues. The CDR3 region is CASSLILNTEAFF. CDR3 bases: TGCGCCAGCAGCTTGATCCTGAACACTGAAGCTTTCTTT.

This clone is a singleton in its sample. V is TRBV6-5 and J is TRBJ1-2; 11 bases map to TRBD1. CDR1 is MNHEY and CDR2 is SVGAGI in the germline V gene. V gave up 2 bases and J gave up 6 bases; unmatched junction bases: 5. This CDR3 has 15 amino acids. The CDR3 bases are TGTGCCAGCAGTTACACAAGGACAGGGGGCCATGGCTACACCTTC. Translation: CASSYTRTGGHGYTF.

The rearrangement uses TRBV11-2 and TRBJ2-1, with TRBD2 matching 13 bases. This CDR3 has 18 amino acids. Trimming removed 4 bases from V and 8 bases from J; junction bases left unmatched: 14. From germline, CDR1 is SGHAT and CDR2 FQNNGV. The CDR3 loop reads CASSYPFLTSGRYDEQFF. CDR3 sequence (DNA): TGTGCCAGCAGCTACCCATTTCTGACTAGCGGGAGGTATGATGAGCAGTTCTTC.

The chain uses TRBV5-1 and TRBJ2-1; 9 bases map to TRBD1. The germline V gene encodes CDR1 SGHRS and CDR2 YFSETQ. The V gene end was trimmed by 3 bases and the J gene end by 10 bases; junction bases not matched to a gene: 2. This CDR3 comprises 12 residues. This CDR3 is CASSWTGVEQFF. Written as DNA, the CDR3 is TGCGCCAGCAGCTGGACAGGGGTCGAGCAGTTCTTC.

In nucleotides, the CDR3 is TGTGCCAGCAGCTTGGGAGGTGCGGTCTCTGGAAACACCATATATTTT. It specifies CASSLGGAVSGNTIYF. This rearrangement joins TRBV5-4 to TRBJ1-3; D remains ambiguous. The V gene's germline CDR1 is SGHNT and CDR2 YYREEE (reference sequence). V was clipped by 0 bases and J by 0 bases, with 10 bases between them. This CDR3 has 16 residues. Full variable domain (outside the CDR3, taken from reference TRBV5-4 and TRBJ1-3): ETGVTQSPTHLIKTRGQQVTLRCSSQSGHNTVSWYQQALGQGPQFIFQYYREEENGRGNFPPRFSGLQFPNYSSELNVNALELDDSALYLCASSLGGAVSGNTIYFGEGSWLTVV.